A single sample is the source of the 21 T cell receptor beta chains below, sequenced in a study of CD8 T cells in Susac syndrome. RNA, at 0.5 to 1 ug, was reverse transcribed with random hexamers. TCRdb redid the calling of the immunoSEQ multiplex PCR reads with MiXCR, one entry per CDR3 protein. Here the sample spans 150,000 to 200,000 distinct CDR3 sequences, under 95% being singletons. The sample consisted of CD4+ T cells from PBMCs. The receptors shown here come from a human donor with multiple sclerosis.

In this sample, this clonotype turned up once. The chain uses TRBV20-1 and TRBJ2-1; TRBD2 matches at 7 bases. There are 17 residues in the CDR3. In germline, CDR1 is DFQATT, CDR2 SNEGSKA (reference sequence). The V and J ends lost 1 base and 9 bases, in that order; junction bases with no gene match: 18. DNA for the CDR3: TGCAGTGCTAGAGGGGGCTTCGAGGGAGGGGTTGTTCGTGAGCAGTTCTTC. Amino acid sequence: CSARGGFEGGVVREQFF.

The chain couples TRBV2 to TRBJ2-5; D is unresolved. This CDR3 spans 13 amino acids. V was cut by 8 bases and J by 2 bases, with 12 bases left in between. Germline V gives CDR1 SNHLY, CDR2 FYNNEI. The CDR3 nucleotides are TGTGCCAGCCACCTACGGCAGCAAGAGACCCAGTACTTC. This encodes CASHLRQQETQYF.

CDR3 sequence reads: CSVSGATYEQYF. In DNA, the CDR3 is TGCAGCGTTTCTGGGGCTACCTACGAGCAGTACTTC. The J gene is TRBJ2-7, the V gene TRBV29-1; tentatively, D is TRBD1 (5 bases). The CDR3 has 12 amino acids. Per germline, CDR1 SQVTM and CDR2 ANQGSEA. Trimming removed 5 bases at V and 2 bases at J, with 10 bases between.

J is TRBJ2-3 and V is TRBV7-2, with D possibly called TRBD1 or TRBD2 (5 bases each). The CDR3 consists of 15 residues. V was shortened by 1 base and J by 6 bases, with 14 bases between the two germline ends. Germline V gives CDR1 SGHTA, CDR2 FQGNSA. For the CDR3, the DNA is TGTGCCAGCAGCTTAGGGGGGACCCTAGGGGATACGCAGTATTTT. Translating it yields CASSLGGTLGDTQYF.

The chain has TRBV4-2 and TRBJ1-4; D perhaps matches TRBD1 (5 bases). Germline CDR1 is LGHNA and CDR2 is YNFKEQ. This CDR3 comprises 13 residues. Trimming removed 3 bases at V and 4 bases at J, with 6 bases between. CDR3 in amino acids: CASSQGDNEKLFF. The CDR3 DNA follows: TGTGCCAGCAGCCAGGGGGATAATGAAAAACTGTTTTTT.

V usage is TRBV6-2 or TRBV6-3 and J usage is TRBJ2-1, with no clear D. This CDR3 has 13 residues. Germline-derived CDR1 and CDR2 are MNHEY and SVGEGT. V lost 2 bases and J 5 bases, leaving 7 bases between the germline ends. The CDR3 nucleotides are TGTGCCAGCAGTTACGACGGCAACAATGAGCAGTTCTTC. This codes for CASSYDGNNEQFF.

V and J are TRBV5-1 and TRBJ1-2, with D possibly being TRBD1 (5 bases). The germline V and J ends were trimmed by 0 bases and 1 base, with 13 bases remaining between them. The CDR3 loop spans 16 amino acids. CDR1 and CDR2 from the germline V gene are SGHRS and YFSETQ. The CDR3 nucleotides read TGCGCCAGCAGCTTGGTGGCAGGGAGAGATAACTATGGCTACACCTTC. Its translation is CASSLVAGRDNYGYTF.

This rearrangement joins TRBV7-2 to TRBJ1-5; no clear D. The CDR3 totals 13 residues. Germline assignment: CDR1 SGHTA and CDR2 FQGNSA. The V and J ends lost 1 base and 4 bases respectively, with 5 bases between them. In DNA, the CDR3 is TGTGCCAGCAGCTTAGAGGTTAATCAGCCCCAGCATTTT. Protein sequence: CASSLEVNQPQHF.

This clonotype was recorded only once. The genes are TRBV18 and TRBJ2-7; TRBD2 might be the D (5 bases). The V end was cut by 2 bases, the J end by 2 bases, with 13 bases between. This CDR3 comprises 15 residues. Germline CDR1 and CDR2: KGHSH and LQKENI. CDR3 DNA sequence: TGTGCCAGCTCACCAGGGAGCGGAAGTCCCTACGAGCAGTACTTC. Encoded protein: CASSPGSGSPYEQYF.

This sequence joins TRBV29-1 and TRBJ1-2; D gene ambiguous. Per germline, CDR1 SQVTM and CDR2 ANQGSEA. Trimming pared 2 bases from V and 10 bases from J, leaving 14 bases between. This CDR3 comprises 12 residues. The CDR3 DNA reads as TGCAGCGTTGAATATGACTCTTCGGCCTACACCTTC. Its protein product is CSVEYDSSAYTF.

The table lists this clonotype with a count of one. The chain carries TRBV11-2 and TRBJ2-4, with 7 bases fitting TRBD1. The CDR3 is 15 residues long. V shed 1 base, J shed 3 bases, and the junction held 3 bases outside the gene matches. CDR1 is SGHAT and CDR2 is FQNNGV in the germline V gene. The CDR3 nucleotides are TGTGCCAGCAGCTTAGGATCAGGGGGCAAAAACATTCAGTACTTC. This encodes CASSLGSGGKNIQYF.

The chain carries TRBV6-5 and TRBJ2-7; 9 nucleotides align to TRBD1. V shed 5 bases and J 2 bases; nucleotides not matched to a gene: 7. Germline V gene data show CDR1 as MNHEY and CDR2 as SVGAGI. The CDR3 spans 15 residues. CDR3 in amino acids: CASSKGTGLAYEQYF. CDR3 bases: TGTGCCAGCAGTAAAGGGACAGGGCTCGCCTACGAGCAGTACTTC.

The chain has TRBV5-4 and TRBJ2-7, with D uncertain. Germline loops: CDR1 SGHNT, CDR2 YYREEE (reference sequence). Between the trimmed V and J ends, which lost 1 base and 6 bases, there was a span of 20 bases. This CDR3 has 16 residues. CDR3 nucleotides: TGTGCCAGCAGCTTGTCGGGCAGGATAGCTCTGGGCGAGCAGTACTTC. Its translation is CASSLSGRIALGEQYF.

The chain couples TRBV29-1 to TRBJ2-3; 12 bases map to TRBD2. Trimming cost V 5 bases and J 5 bases; bases outside gene matches: 11. Germline V gives CDR1 SQVTM, CDR2 ANQGSEA. The CDR3 has 16 residues. The CDR3 region is CSVNAHLAGGRDTQYF. Written as DNA, the CDR3 is TGCAGCGTTAACGCCCACCTAGCGGGGGGGCGAGATACGCAGTATTTT.

This clonotype was seen once. The chain uses TRBV7-2 and TRBJ2-7; TRBD2 aligns across 7 bases. The CDR3 length is 13 residues. Germline-derived CDR1 and CDR2 are SGHTA and FQGNSA. The V gene end was trimmed by 3 bases and the J gene end by 5 bases; junction bases not matched to a gene: 4. The CDR3 sequence is CASSFAGVDEQYF. CDR3 bases: TGTGCCAGCAGCTTTGCGGGAGTGGACGAGCAGTACTTC. Based on the CDR3 plus reference TRBV7-2 and TRBJ2-7, the full variable domain is GAGVSQSPSNKVTEKGKDVELRCDPISGHTALYWYRQSLGQGLEFLIYFQGNSAPDKSGLPSDRFSAERTGGSVSTLTIQRTQQEDSAVYLCASSFAGVDEQYFGPGTRLTVT.

J is TRBJ2-1 and V is TRBV19; TRBD1 agrees at 7 bases. Germline lookup yields CDR1 LNHDA and CDR2 SQIVND (reference sequence). Trimming took 5 bases from V and 10 from J; bases not matched to a gene: 5. CDR3 length: 12 residues. This CDR3 is CASSSTGAEQFF. The CDR3 nucleotides are TGTGCCAGTAGTTCTACAGGGGCGGAGCAGTTCTTC. Drawing the rest from reference TRBV19 and TRBJ2-1, the complete variable domain is DGGITQSPKYLFRKEGQNVTLSCEQNLNHDAMYWYRQDPGQGLRLIYYSQIVNDFQKGDIAEGYSVSREKKESFPLTVTSAQKNPTAFYLCASSSTGAEQFFGPGTRLTVL.

V and J are TRBV9 and TRBJ2-2, with D possibly TRBD2 on 6 matching bases. V lost 7 bases and J lost 6, with 16 bases in between. This CDR3 spans 14 amino acids. The germline V gene encodes CDR1 SGDLS and CDR2 YYNGEE. The CDR3 region has the DNA TGTGCCAGCGGAGGGCAACAGCCCTCCGGGGAGCTGTTTTTT. Its translation: CASGGQQPSGELFF.

The J gene is TRBJ2-5, the V gene TRBV5-1; no reliable D call. There are 17 residues in the CDR3. Trimming shortened V by 0 bases and J by 0 bases, and 15 bases separated the two germline ends. Germline values: CDR1 SGHRS, CDR2 YFSETQ. CDR3 sequence (DNA): TGCGCCAGCAGCTTGGGGGCCGGACCCCGGTACCAAGAGACCCAGTACTTC. It codes for CASSLGAGPRYQETQYF. The full variable domain, completed using reference TRBV5-1 and TRBJ2-5, is KAGVTQTPRYLIKTRGQQVTLSCSPISGHRSVSWYQQTPGQGLQFLFEYFSETQRNKGNFPGRFSGRQFSNSRSEMNVSTLELGDSALYLCASSLGAGPRYQETQYFGPGTRLLVL.

As for this clonotype: Sequence at one end of the junction differs from germline and may be a read error. The chain has TRBV9 and TRBJ2-4; a possible D gene is TRBD1 (6 bases). This CDR3 has 15 residues. CDR1 is SGDLS and CDR2 is YYNGEE in the germline V gene. The CDR3 sequence: CATSSGEGSRDIQYF. For the CDR3, the DNA is TGTGCCACGTCGAGCGGAGAGGGATCGAGGGACATTCAGTACTTT.

V gene TRBV3-1 combines with J gene TRBJ1-3; no reliable D call. Deletions cut 6 bases from V and 5 bases from J, with 8 bases between. Germline CDR1 is LGHDT and CDR2 is YNNKEL (reference sequence). The CDR3 contains 12 residues. Here the CDR3 reads CASRSHRNTIYF. The CDR3 DNA reads as TGTGCCAGCAGGTCGCACAGAAACACCATATATTTT.

The chain combines TRBV20-1 with TRBJ1-5, with unresolved D. The CDR3 covers 10 residues. V was trimmed by 5 bases and J by 7 bases, leaving 6 bases between them. Germline assignment: CDR1 DFQATT and CDR2 SNEGSKA (reference sequence). In nucleotides, the CDR3 is TGCAGTGCTCTCGTACAGCCCCAGCATTTT. As protein: CSALVQPQHF.